This T cell receptor (beta chain) was sequenced in a study of T cells in Graves' hyperthyroidism and ophthalmopathy. Thyroid ultrasound and orbital computed tomography, with clinical symptoms and serum thyroxine and TRAb, informed diagnoses. Amplified TCR beta CDR3 regions came from RNA transcripts. The TCR CDR3 first-round RT-PCR relied on the HTBI primer set. TCRdb used MiXCR to reprocess the multiplex PCR reads, holding one entry per CDR3 protein. Of about 560,000 distinct CDR3 sequences in the sample, about a sixth were seen once. Turning to this clonotype: A read error may be the cause here, since a much bigger clone is one base away.

This receptor was identified in a young woman with Graves' hyperthyroidism. Specimen: blood.

The DNA of the CDR3 is TGCAGTGCTAGAGATGTAGGGGACCCCCAAAACATTCAGTACTTC. Amino acids: CSARDVGDPQNIQYF. The V gene is TRBV20-1, the J gene TRBJ2-4; the D gene could be TRBD1 or TRBD2 (5 bases each). Germline CDR1 DFQATT, CDR2 SNEGSKA (reference sequence). This CDR3 spans 15 amino acids. Trimming removed 0 bases at V and 5 bases at J, with 14 bases between.